This entry features one T cell receptor (beta chain) sequence. The antigen remains unidentified. Relapse after autologous stem cell transplantation occurred in every patient, and brentuximab vedotin exposure varied. CD4+ T cells were purified from thawed PBMCs by magnetic negative selection. These data originate in a study of PD-1 blockade in classical Hodgkin lymphoma. Study-wide results and caveats: Compared with healthy donors, newly diagnosed patients reportedly showed lower baseline TCR diversity.

The assay was immunoSEQ multiplex PCR, and TCRdb's table has in-frame clones only and misses some. There are over 3,500 clones in the sample; roughly 79% occur only once, and approximately 5.3% lies in the top ten. With 7 bases removed from V and 7 bases from J, the gap between germline ends came to 30 bases. The CDR3 has 17 residues. Germline V gives CDR1 SQVTM, CDR2 ANQGSEA. The sequencing used CD4+ T cells from blood, collected at baseline. The V call is TRBV29-1, the J call TRBJ2-3; D possibly corresponds to TRBD1 (5 bases). This clonotype originated in a human donor with classical Hodgkin lymphoma. The CDR3 region has the DNA TGCAGCGCTCGGAAGAACTCATGGACAACCGCCCAAAATACGCAGTATTTT. Translation: CSARKNSWTTAQNTQYF.